This T cell receptor (beta chain) was sequenced during a study of beta chain features in type 1 diabetes. General study points: An over-representation of cells with high TCR expression could result from cDNA sequencing. Lower insertion and higher deletion counts appeared at VDJ junctions in type 1 diabetes patients.

This clone occurred a few times. Its antigen is still unknown. This sample includes further DNA sequences coding for the same CDR3. Investigators reverse transcribed all isolated RNA, so they sequenced expressed TCRB transcripts. Measured with immunoSEQ multiplex PCR; TCRdb has only the in-frame clones, and not every one. Of 680,000 or so clones in the sample, roughly 16% were seen once. There are 13 residues in the CDR3. The germline V gene encodes CDR1 GTSNPN and CDR2 SVGIG (reference sequence). V was clipped by 5 bases and J by 7 bases, with 15 bases between them. The sequence derives from a man aged 18 to 35 in good health. The chain couples TRBV30 to TRBJ1-5; D might be TRBD1 (5 bases). Source material: naive CD4+ T cells from blood. CDR3 sequence reads: CAWGGGSRQPQHF. In DNA form, the CDR3 reads TGTGCCTGGGGGGGAGGGAGCCGGCAGCCCCAGCATTTT.